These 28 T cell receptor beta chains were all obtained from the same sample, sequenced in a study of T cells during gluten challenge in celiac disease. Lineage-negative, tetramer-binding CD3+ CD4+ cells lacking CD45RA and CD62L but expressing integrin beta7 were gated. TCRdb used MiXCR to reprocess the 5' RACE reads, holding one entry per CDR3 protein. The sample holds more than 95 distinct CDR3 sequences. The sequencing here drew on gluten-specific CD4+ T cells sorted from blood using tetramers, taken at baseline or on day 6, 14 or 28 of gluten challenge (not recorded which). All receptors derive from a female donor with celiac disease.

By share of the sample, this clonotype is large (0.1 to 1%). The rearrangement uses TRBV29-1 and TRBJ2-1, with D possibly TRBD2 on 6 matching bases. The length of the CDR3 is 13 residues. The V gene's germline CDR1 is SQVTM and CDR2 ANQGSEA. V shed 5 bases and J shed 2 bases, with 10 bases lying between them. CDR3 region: CSVWAGTYNEQFF. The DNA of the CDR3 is TGCAGCGTTTGGGCGGGGACCTACAATGAGCAGTTCTTC.

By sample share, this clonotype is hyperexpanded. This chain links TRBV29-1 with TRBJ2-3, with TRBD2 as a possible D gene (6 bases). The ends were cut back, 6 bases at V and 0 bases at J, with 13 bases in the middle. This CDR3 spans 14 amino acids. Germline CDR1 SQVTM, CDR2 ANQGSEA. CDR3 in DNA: TGCAGCGTGGCGACTAGTTGGAGCACAGATACGCAGTATTTT. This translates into CSVATSWSTDTQYF.

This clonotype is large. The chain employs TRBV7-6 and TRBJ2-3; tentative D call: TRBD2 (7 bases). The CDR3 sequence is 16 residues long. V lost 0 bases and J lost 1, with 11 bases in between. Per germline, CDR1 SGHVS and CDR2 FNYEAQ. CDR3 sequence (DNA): TGTGCCAGCAGCTTAGCTTCGGGGGGCGGCACAGATACGCAGTATTTT. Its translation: CASSLASGGGTDTQYF.

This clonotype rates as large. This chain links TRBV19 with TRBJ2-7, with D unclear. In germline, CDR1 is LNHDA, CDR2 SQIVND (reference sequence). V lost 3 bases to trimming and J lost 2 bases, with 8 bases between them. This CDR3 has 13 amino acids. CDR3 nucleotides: TGTGCCAGTAGTATCGCCTGGACCTACGAGCAGTACTTC. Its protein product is CASSIAWTYEQYF.

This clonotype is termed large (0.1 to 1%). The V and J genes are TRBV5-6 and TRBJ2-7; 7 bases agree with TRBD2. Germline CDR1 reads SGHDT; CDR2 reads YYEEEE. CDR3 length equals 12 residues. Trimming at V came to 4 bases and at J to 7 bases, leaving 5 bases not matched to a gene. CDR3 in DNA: TGTGCCAGCAGCCGATTGGGGGGGGAGCAGTACTTC. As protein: CASSRLGGEQYF. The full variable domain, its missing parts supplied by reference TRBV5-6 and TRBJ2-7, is DAGVTQSPTHLIKTRGQQVTLRCSPKSGHDTVSWYQQALGQGPQFIFQYYEEEERQRGNFPDRFSGHQFPNYSSELNVNALLLGDSALYLCASSRLGGEQYFGPGTRLTVT.

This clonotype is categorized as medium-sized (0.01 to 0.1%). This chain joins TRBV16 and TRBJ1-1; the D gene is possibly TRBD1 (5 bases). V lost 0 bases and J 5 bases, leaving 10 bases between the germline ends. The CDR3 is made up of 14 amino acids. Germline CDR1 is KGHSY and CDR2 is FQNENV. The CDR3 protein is CASSQSGGETEAFF. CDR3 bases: TGTGCCAGCAGCCAATCGGGGGGAGAAACTGAAGCTTTCTTT.

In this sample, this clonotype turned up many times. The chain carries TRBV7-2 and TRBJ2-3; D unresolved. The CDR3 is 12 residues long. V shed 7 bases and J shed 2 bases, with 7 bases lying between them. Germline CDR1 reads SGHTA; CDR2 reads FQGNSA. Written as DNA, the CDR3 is TGTGCCAGCATCCGTTTCACAGATACGCAGTATTTT. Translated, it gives CASIRFTDTQYF.

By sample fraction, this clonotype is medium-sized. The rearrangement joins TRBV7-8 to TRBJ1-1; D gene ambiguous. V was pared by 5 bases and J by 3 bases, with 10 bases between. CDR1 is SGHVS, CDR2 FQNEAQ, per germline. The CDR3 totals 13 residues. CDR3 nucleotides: TGTGCCAGCAGCCGATCGTGGGACACTGAAGCTTTCTTT. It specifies CASSRSWDTEAFF.

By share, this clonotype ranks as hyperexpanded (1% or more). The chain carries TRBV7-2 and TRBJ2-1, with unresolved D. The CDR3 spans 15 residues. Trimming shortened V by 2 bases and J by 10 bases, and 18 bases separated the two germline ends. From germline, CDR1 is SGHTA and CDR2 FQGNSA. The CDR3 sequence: CASSLRALDQGEQFF. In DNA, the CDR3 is TGTGCCAGCAGCTTAAGGGCCCTCGACCAAGGCGAGCAGTTCTTC.

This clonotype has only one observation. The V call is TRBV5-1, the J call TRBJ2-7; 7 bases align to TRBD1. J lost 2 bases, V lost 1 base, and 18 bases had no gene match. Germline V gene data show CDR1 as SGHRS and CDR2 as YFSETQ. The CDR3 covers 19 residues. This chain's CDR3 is CASSLLAAATGEWTYEQYF. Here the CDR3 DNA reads TGCGCCAGCAGCTTGTTGGCGGCTGCTACAGGGGAATGGACCTACGAGCAGTACTTC. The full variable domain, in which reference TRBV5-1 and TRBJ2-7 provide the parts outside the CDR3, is KAGVTQTPRYLIKTRGQQVTLSCSPISGHRSVSWYQQTPGQGLQFLFEYFSETQRNKGNFPGRFSGRQFSNSRSEMNVSTLELGDSALYLCASSLLAAATGEWTYEQYFGPGTRLTVT.

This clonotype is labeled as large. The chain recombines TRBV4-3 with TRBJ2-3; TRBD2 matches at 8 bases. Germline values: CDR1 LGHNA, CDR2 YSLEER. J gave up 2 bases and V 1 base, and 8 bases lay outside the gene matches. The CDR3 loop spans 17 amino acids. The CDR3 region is CASSQVAGGAFTDTQYF. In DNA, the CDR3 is TGCGCCAGCAGCCAAGTTGCCGGGGGGGCCTTCACAGATACGCAGTATTTT.

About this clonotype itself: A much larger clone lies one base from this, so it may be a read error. CDR3 sequence: CASNQSGGETEAFF. DNA for the CDR3: TGTGCCAGCAACCAATCGGGGGGAGAAACTGAAGCTTTCTTT. V is TRBV16 and J is TRBJ1-1; D is possibly TRBD1 (5 bases). This CDR3 has 14 amino acids. Germline-derived CDR1 and CDR2 are KGHSY and FQNENV. The entire variable domain, with the rest obtained from reference TRBV16 and TRBJ1-1, is as follows: GEEVAQTPKHLVRGEGQKAKLYCAPIKGHSYVFWYQQVLKNEFKFLISFQNENVFDETGMPKERFSAKCLPNSPCSLEIQATKLEDSAVYFCASNQSGGETEAFFGQGTRLTVV.

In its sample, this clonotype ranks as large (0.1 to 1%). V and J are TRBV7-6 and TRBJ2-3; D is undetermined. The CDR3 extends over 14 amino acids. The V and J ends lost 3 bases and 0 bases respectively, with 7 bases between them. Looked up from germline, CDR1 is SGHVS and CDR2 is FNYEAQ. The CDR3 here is CASSFSPSTDTQYF. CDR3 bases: TGTGCCAGCAGCTTCTCGCCCAGCACAGATACGCAGTATTTT. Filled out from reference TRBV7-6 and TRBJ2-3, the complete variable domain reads GAGVSQSPRYKVTKRGQDVALRCDPISGHVSLYWYRQALGQGPEFLTYFNYEAQQDKSGLPNDRFSAERPEGSISTLTIQRTEQRDSAMYRCASSFSPSTDTQYFGPGTRLTVL.

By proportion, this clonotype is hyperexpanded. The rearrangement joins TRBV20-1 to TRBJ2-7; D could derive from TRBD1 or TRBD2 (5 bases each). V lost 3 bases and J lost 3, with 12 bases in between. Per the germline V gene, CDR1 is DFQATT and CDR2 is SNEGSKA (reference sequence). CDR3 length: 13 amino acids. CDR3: CSASPGTDYEQYF. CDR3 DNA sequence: TGCAGTGCTAGTCCAGGGACGGACTACGAGCAGTACTTC.

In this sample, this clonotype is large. CDR3 region: CASSPTLGGAQHF. DNA of the CDR3: TGTGCCAGCAGCCCGACCCTTGGGGGAGCCCAGCATTTT. The chain uses TRBV6-2 or TRBV6-3 and TRBJ1-5; TRBD1 might be the D (5 bases). CDR3 size: 13 residues. Germline V gene lookup returns CDR1 MNHEY and CDR2 SVGEGT. V lost 6 bases and J 11 bases, leaving 17 bases between the germline ends.

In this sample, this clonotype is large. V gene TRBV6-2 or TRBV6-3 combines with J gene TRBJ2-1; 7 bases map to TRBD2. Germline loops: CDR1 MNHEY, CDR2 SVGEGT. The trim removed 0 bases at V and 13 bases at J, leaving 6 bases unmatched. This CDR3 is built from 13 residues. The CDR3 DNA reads TGTGCCAGCAGTTACTCCCATGAGGGACTACAGTTCTTC. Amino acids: CASSYSHEGLQFF.

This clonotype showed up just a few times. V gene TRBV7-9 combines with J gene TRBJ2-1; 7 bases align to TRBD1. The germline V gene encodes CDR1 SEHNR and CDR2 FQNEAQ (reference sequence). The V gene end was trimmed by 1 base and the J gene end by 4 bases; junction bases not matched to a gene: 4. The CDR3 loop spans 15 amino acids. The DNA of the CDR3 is TGTGCCAGCAGCTTAGAGGGACAGAGATACAATGAGCAGTTCTTC. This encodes CASSLEGQRYNEQFF.

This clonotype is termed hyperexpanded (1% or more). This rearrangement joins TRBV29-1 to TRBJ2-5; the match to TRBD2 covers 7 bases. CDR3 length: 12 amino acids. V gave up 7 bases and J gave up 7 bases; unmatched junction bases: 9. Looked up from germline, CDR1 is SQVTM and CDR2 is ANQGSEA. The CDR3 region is CSGGGWEGTQYF. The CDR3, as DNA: TGCAGCGGGGGCGGCTGGGAGGGGACCCAGTACTTC.

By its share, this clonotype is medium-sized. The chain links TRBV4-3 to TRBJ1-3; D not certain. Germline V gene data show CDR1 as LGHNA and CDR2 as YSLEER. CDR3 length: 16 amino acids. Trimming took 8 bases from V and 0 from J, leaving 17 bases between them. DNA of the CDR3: TGCGCCAGCGGTGCCCATGTTGGAGTCTCTGGAAACACCATATATTTT. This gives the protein CASGAHVGVSGNTIYF.

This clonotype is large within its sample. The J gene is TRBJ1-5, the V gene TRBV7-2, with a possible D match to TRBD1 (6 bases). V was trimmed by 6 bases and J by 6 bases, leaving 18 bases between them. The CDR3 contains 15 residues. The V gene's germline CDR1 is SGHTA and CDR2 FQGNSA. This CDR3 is CASSFRGGAGQPQHF. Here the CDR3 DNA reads TGTGCCAGCAGTTTTCGAGGGGGGGCAGGTCAGCCCCAGCATTTT. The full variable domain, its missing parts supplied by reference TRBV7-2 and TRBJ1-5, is GAGVSQSPSNKVTEKGKDVELRCDPISGHTALYWYRQSLGQGLEFLIYFQGNSAPDKSGLPSDRFSAERTGGSVSTLTIQRTQQEDSAVYLCASSFRGGAGQPQHFGDGTRLSIL.

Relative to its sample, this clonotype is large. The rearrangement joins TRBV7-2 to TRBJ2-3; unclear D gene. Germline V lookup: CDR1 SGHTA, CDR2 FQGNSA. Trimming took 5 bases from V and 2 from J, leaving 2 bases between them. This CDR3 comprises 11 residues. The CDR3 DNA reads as TGTGCCAGCAGCATCACAGATACGCAGTATTTT. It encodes CASSITDTQYF.

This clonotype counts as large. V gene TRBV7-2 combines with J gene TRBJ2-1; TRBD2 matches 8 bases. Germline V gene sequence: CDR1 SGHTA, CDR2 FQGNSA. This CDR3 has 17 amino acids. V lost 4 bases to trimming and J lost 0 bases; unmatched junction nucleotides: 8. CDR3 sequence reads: CASSSSSGWSSYNEQFF. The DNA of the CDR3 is TGTGCCAGCAGCTCCTCTAGCGGGTGGAGCTCCTACAATGAGCAGTTCTTC.

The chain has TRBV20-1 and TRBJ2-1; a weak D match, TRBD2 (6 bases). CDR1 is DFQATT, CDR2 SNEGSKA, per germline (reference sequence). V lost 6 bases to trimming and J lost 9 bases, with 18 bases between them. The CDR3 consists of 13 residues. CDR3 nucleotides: TGCAGTGCAGAACGGACATACGGGGGTGAGCAGTTCTTC. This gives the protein CSAERTYGGEQFF.

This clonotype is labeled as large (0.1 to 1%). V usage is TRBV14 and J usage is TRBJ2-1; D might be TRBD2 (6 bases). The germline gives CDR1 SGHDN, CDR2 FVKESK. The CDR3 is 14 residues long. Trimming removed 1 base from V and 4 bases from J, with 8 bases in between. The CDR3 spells CASSQGGVYNEQFF. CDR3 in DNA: TGTGCCAGCAGCCAAGGCGGGGTTTACAATGAGCAGTTCTTC.

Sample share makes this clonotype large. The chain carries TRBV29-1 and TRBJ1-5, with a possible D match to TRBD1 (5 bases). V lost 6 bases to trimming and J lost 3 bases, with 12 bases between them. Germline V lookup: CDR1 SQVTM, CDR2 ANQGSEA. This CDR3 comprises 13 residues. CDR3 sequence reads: CSVQEGFNQPQHF. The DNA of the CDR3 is TGCAGCGTCCAGGAGGGGTTCAATCAGCCCCAGCATTTT.

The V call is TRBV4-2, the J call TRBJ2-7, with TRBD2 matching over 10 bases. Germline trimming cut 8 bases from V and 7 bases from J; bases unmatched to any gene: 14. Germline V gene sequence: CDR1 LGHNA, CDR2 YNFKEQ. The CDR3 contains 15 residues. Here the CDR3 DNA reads TGTGCCAGCCAAGATTTCGAGCGGGGGGGCCGGGAGCAGTACTTC. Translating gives CASQDFERGGREQYF.

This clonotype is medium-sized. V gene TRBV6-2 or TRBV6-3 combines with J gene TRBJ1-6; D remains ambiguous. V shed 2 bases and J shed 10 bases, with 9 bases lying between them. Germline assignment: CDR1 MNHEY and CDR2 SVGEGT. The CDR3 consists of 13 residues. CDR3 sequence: CASSYNGESPLHF. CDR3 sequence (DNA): TGTGCCAGCAGTTACAACGGGGAATCACCCCTCCACTTT.

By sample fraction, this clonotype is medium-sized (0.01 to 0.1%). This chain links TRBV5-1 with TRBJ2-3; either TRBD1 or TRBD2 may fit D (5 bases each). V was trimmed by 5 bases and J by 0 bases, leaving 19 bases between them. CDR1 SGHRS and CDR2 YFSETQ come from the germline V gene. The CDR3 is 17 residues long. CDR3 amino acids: CASSLTAGTFSTDTQYF. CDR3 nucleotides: TGCGCCAGCAGTCTCACCGCCGGGACCTTCAGCACAGATACGCAGTATTTT.